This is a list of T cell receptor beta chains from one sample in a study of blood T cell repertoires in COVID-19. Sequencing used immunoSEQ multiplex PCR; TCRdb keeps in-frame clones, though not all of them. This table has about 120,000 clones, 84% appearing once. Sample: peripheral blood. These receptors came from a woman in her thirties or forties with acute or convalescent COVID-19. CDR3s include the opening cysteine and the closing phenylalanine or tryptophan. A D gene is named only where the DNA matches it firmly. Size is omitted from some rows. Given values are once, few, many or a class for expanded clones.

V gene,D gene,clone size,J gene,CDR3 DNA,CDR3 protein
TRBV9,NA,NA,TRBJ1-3,TGTGCCAGCAGCGACAGGGTGGCAAACACCATATATTTT,CASSDRVANTIYF
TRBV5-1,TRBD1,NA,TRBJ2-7,TGCGCCAGCAGCGCACAGGGGGCAAGTTACGAGCAGTACTTC,CASSAQGASYEQYF
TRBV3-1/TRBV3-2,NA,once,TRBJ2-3,TGTGCCAGCAGCCCCTTCTCCGGGATTAGCACAGATACGCAGTATTTT,CASSPFSGISTDTQYF
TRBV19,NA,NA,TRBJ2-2,TGTGCCAGTAGTAGAGGGTTCACCGGGGAGCTGTTTTTT,CASSRGFTGELFF
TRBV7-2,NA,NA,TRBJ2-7,TGTGCCAGCAGCCTACAGAACAGACCTAACTACGAGCAGTACTTC,CASSLQNRPNYEQYF
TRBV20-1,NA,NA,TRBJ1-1,TGCAGTGCTAGTACCGGTGGGAACACTGAAGCTTTCTTT,CSASTGGNTEAFF
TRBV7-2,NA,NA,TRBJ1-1,TGTGCCAGCAGCTTCCGGAACACTGAAGCTTTCTTT,CASSFRNTEAFF
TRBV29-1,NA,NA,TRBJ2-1,TGCAGCGTTGGTCGAGAGTGGTCCTACAATGAGCAGTTCTTC,CSVGREWSYNEQFF
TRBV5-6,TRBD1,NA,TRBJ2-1,TGTGCCAGCAGCGAAGGACAGGGGGGGTACAATGAGCAGTTCTTC,CASSEGQGGYNEQFF
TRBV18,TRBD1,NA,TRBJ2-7,TGTGCCAGCTCACCGACAGGGAGCTCCTACGAGCAGTACTTC,CASSPTGSSYEQYF
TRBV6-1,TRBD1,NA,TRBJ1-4,TGTGCCAGCAGTGGACCGGGACAGGGGCGCTTAACTAATGAAAAACTGTTTTTT,CASSGPGQGRLTNEKLFF
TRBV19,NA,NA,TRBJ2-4,TGTGCCAGGGACACCCCAGGTCCAGCCAAAAACATTCAGTACTTC,CARDTPGPAKNIQYF
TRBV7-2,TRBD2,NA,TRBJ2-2,TGTGCCAGCAGCAGAGCGGGGGCGAACACCGGGGAGCTGTTTTTT,CASSRAGANTGELFF
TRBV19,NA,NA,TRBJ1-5,TGTGCCAGTAGTGCCCGGGGGGGGAGAGGGAGTATCGGTCAGCCCCAGCATTTT,CASSARGGRGSIGQPQHF
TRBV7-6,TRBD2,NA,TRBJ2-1,TGTGCCAGCAGCTCAAACCCTAGCGGATACAATGAGCAGTTCTTC,CASSSNPSGYNEQFF
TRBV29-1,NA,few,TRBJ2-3,TGCAGCGCCCGAGGGGGGGTGCGGGGCACAGATACGCAGTATTTT,CSARGGVRGTDTQYF
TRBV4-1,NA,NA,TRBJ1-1,TGCGCCAGCGTCAATTCGGGGGAGCGGAACACTGAAGCTTTCTTT,CASVNSGERNTEAFF
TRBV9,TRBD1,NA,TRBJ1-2,TGTGCCAGCAGCGAAGGGGACAGGCCCTATGGCTACACCTTC,CASSEGDRPYGYTF
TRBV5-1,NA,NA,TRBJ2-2,TGCGCCAGCAGCTTGTCTACCCACGCCGGGGAGCTGTTTTTT,CASSLSTHAGELFF
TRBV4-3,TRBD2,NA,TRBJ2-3,TGCGCCAGCAGCCAAGATATGACTAGCGGGTTCCCAGATACGCAGTATTTT,CASSQDMTSGFPDTQYF
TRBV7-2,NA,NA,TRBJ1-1,TGTGCCAGCAGCCCACAGGGTGGGGAAGCTTTCTTT,CASSPQGGEAFF
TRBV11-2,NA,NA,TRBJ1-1,TGTGCCAGCAGCGCCAGCCTTAAGGGGAGGGGGACTGAAGCTTTCTTT,CASSASLKGRGTEAFF
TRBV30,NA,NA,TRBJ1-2,TGTGCCTGGAGCGGCACAGGGTCCTATGGCTACACCTTC,CAWSGTGSYGYTF
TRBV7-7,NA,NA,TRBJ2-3,TGTGCCAGCAGCTTAGCACTAAGTGGAGGGGATACGCAGTATTTT,CASSLALSGGDTQYF
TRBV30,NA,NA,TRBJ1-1,TGTGCCTGGAGCCCCGGGGTGGTGGGAAACACTGAAGCTTTCTTT,CAWSPGVVGNTEAFF
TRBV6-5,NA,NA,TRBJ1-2,TGTGCCAGCAGGGATACAGGGTACTATGGCTACACCTTC,CASRDTGYYGYTF
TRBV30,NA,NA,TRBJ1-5,TGTGCCTGGAGTGGTACAGGGTACAATCAGCCCCAGCATTTT,CAWSGTGYNQPQHF
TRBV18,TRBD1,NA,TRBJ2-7,TGTGCCAGCTCACCATTACAGGGGGCCTACGAGCAGTACTTC,CASSPLQGAYEQYF